The next 26 T cell receptor beta chains were all read from a single sample in a study of patients and donors after allogeneic stem cell transplantation. TCRdb re-derived calls from the RT-PCR reads in MiXCR, one entry per CDR3 protein. The profile covers about a million distinct CDR3 sequences, with roughly 17% appearing a single time and around 5.5% taken by the ten largest. Source material: blood, either unsorted or a sorted T cell fraction (not recorded which). All receptors derive from a human donor who was either an allogeneic HSCT recipient or a stem cell or donor lymphocyte infusion donor (not recorded which). It is not recorded whose cells these are; they may come from a transplant donor.

J is TRBJ1-2 and V is TRBV4-1, with TRBD1 matching over 9 bases. V shed 4 bases, J shed 7 bases, and the junction held 7 bases outside the gene matches. Per germline, CDR1 MGHRA and CDR2 YSYEKL. The CDR3 covers 14 residues. CDR3 DNA: TGCGCCAGCAGCCTGCCGGGACAGGGTGGTGGCTACACCTTC. Translating it yields CASSLPGQGGGYTF.

The V and J genes are TRBV4-2 and TRBJ2-2; the D gene could be TRBD1 or TRBD2 (5 bases each). V shed 3 bases and J shed 6 bases, with 20 bases lying between them. This CDR3 is built from 17 residues. Germline V gene sequence: CDR1 LGHNA, CDR2 YNFKEQ. CDR3 DNA: TGTGCCAGCAGCCAGCCACCGGGACCAACACACGCCGGGGAGCTGTTTTTT. Amino acid sequence: CASSQPPGPTHAGELFF.

V usage is TRBV6-5 and J usage is TRBJ1-4; D possibly corresponds to TRBD1 (5 bases). This CDR3 has 14 amino acids. Germline CDR1 and CDR2: MNHEY and SVGAGI. The V gene lost 3 bases and the J gene lost 8 bases, with 13 bases spanning the gap. This chain's CDR3 is CASSYSGPEEKLFF. The CDR3 DNA reads TGTGCCAGCAGTTATTCGGGGCCTGAGGAAAAACTGTTTTTT.

V gene TRBV20-1 combines with J gene TRBJ1-2, with 8 bases aligning to TRBD1. The germline V gene encodes CDR1 DFQATT and CDR2 SNEGSKA (reference sequence). After removal of 5 bases from V and 3 bases from J, the junction contained 5 bases not matched to a gene. The CDR3 consists of 13 residues. The CDR3, as DNA: TGCAGTGCTCCCGGGACAGGAGACTATGGCTACACCTTC. It codes for CSAPGTGDYGYTF.

This rearrangement joins TRBV4-2 to TRBJ2-1, with TRBD2 matching over 8 bases. There are 19 residues in the CDR3. Germline V gives CDR1 LGHNA, CDR2 YNFKEQ. Losses at the gene ends were 4 bases for V and 0 bases for J; bases not matched to a gene: 14. The CDR3 region has the DNA TGTGCCAGCAGCCCCACCCGAATGGCGGGGGGCCTCTCCTACAATGAGCAGTTCTTC. Translation: CASSPTRMAGGLSYNEQFF.

This clonotype was detected a few times. The rearrangement uses TRBV6-1 and TRBJ1-2; D is undetermined. Trimming shortened V by 8 bases and J by 2 bases, and 15 bases separated the two germline ends. The CDR3 loop spans 14 amino acids. Looked up from germline, CDR1 is MNHNS and CDR2 is SASEGT. The CDR3 nucleotides are TGTGCCAGCCTTCGAGGTGACGAGAACTATGGCTACACCTTC. Protein sequence: CASLRGDENYGYTF.

V and J are TRBV29-1 and TRBJ2-7; 8 nucleotides line up with TRBD2. Germline trimming cut 4 bases from V and 4 bases from J; bases unmatched to any gene: 6. CDR1 is SQVTM, CDR2 ANQGSEA, per germline. This CDR3 has 13 amino acids. CDR3: CSVVAGRRYEQYF. CDR3 nucleotides: TGCAGCGTTGTAGCGGGGAGAAGGTACGAGCAGTACTTC.

This rearrangement joins TRBV2 to TRBJ2-7; TRBD1 or TRBD2 may be the D gene (5 bases each). CDR3 length: 13 amino acids. Looked up from germline, CDR1 is SNHLY and CDR2 is FYNNEI. V was clipped by 3 bases and J by 2 bases, with 8 bases between them. CDR3 loop: CASSEGTPYEQYF. In nucleotides, the CDR3 is TGTGCCAGCAGTGAGGGGACCCCCTACGAGCAGTACTTC.

There are many counts of this clonotype. The rearrangement uses TRBV5-5 and TRBJ1-1, with D tentatively TRBD1 (5 bases). Germline V CDR1 and CDR2: SGHKS, YYEKEE (reference sequence). Trimming removed 1 base at V and 0 bases at J, with 10 bases between. There are 15 residues in the CDR3. In nucleotides, the CDR3 is TGTGCCAGCAGCTTGAGGGGCCCCATGAACACTGAAGCTTTCTTT. Protein product: CASSLRGPMNTEAFF.

This chain links TRBV20-1 with TRBJ2-7; a possible D gene is TRBD1 (5 bases). The germline V gene encodes CDR1 DFQATT and CDR2 SNEGSKA (reference sequence). V gave up 4 bases and J gave up 1 base, with 8 bases separating them. CDR3 size: 12 residues. This CDR3 reads CSATQGSYEQYF. DNA of the CDR3: TGCAGTGCTACCCAGGGTTCCTACGAGCAGTACTTC.

This chain connects TRBV29-1 to TRBJ1-1, with D unresolved. Deletions cut 3 bases from V and 4 bases from J, with 9 bases between. Germline assignment: CDR1 SQVTM and CDR2 ANQGSEA. This CDR3 has 12 residues. The CDR3: CSVEKGSTEAFF. DNA of the CDR3: TGCAGCGTTGAGAAGGGAAGCACTGAAGCTTTCTTT.

In its sample, this clonotype was seen once. The chain uses TRBV19 and TRBJ2-7; the D gene is possibly TRBD2 (5 bases). Germline CDR1 reads LNHDA; CDR2 reads SQIVND (reference sequence). The CDR3 has 18 residues. The germline V and J ends were trimmed by 1 base and 2 bases, with 21 bases remaining between them. CDR3 amino acids: CASSIGASSLGGTYEQYF. The DNA of the CDR3 is TGTGCCAGTAGTATAGGGGCTAGCTCCCTCGGCGGCACCTACGAGCAGTACTTC.

This clonotype was detected only a few times. The V call is TRBV9, the J call TRBJ1-2; 10 bases are a match to TRBD1. The CDR3 extends over 16 amino acids. The junction had 6 bases not matched to a gene; V was cut back by 3 bases and J by 1 base. Germline CDR1 is SGDLS and CDR2 is YYNGEE. Here the CDR3 reads CASSEGGQGLNYGYTF. CDR3 DNA: TGTGCCAGCAGCGAGGGGGGACAGGGGCTTAACTATGGCTACACCTTC.

In regard to this clonotype: Sequence at one end of the junction differs from germline and may be a read error. CDR3 protein: CASSHSGTSGYEQYF. The CDR3 nucleotides are TGTGCCAGCAGTCACTCCGGGACTAGCGGTTACGAGCAGTACTTC. The chain is built from TRBV6-5 and TRBJ2-7, with TRBD2 matching 11 bases. Germline CDR1 MNHEY, CDR2 SVGAGI. This CDR3 comprises 15 residues.

CDR3 DNA sequence: TGTGCCAGCAGTTTACGGACTAGCGGGGTTGTGGAGCAGTACTTC. Its protein product is CASSLRTSGVVEQYF. This chain joins TRBV27 and TRBJ2-7, with TRBD2 matching 12 bases. This CDR3 spans 15 amino acids. Per the germline V gene, CDR1 is MNHEY and CDR2 is SMNVEV (reference sequence). With V trimmed by 2 bases and J by 7 bases, 6 bases remained unmatched.

The genes are TRBV4-1 and TRBJ1-1; possibly TRBD1 for D (6 bases). With 1 base removed from V and 4 bases from J, the gap between germline ends came to 10 bases. From germline, CDR1 is MGHRA and CDR2 YSYEKL. This CDR3 comprises 14 residues. The CDR3 sequence is CASSQGGPGTEAFF. CDR3 sequence (DNA): TGCGCCAGCAGCCAAGGGGGGCCAGGCACTGAAGCTTTCTTT.

V usage is TRBV6-5 and J usage is TRBJ2-7, with 11 bases that match TRBD2. V was clipped by 6 bases and J by 2 bases; unmatched bases: 6. CDR1 and CDR2 from the germline V gene are MNHEY and SVGAGI. This CDR3 is built from 15 residues. The CDR3: CASSLLAGVPYEQYF. The CDR3 DNA is TGTGCCAGCAGCTTACTAGCGGGAGTCCCCTACGAGCAGTACTTC.

The J gene is TRBJ2-3, the V gene TRBV5-1; 9 bases match TRBD1. The CDR3 is made up of 15 amino acids. Trimming cost V 5 bases and J 10 bases; bases outside gene matches: 14. The germline V gene has CDR1 SGHRS and CDR2 YFSETQ. Here the CDR3 DNA reads TGCGCCAGCAGGCCCGGGACAGGGAGGGTGATAGCGCAGTATTTT. Amino acids: CASRPGTGRVIAQYF. The variable domain in full, with the rest retrieved from reference TRBV5-1 and TRBJ2-3, is KAGVTQTPRYLIKTRGQQVTLSCSPISGHRSVSWYQQTPGQGLQFLFEYFSETQRNKGNFPGRFSGRQFSNSRSEMNVSTLELGDSALYLCASRPGTGRVIAQYFGPGTRLTVL.

This clonotype has a single count. The chain joins TRBV5-1 to TRBJ1-1; a possible D gene is TRBD1 (6 bases). The CDR3 loop spans 14 amino acids. Looked up from germline, CDR1 is SGHRS and CDR2 is YFSETQ. V dropped 5 bases and J dropped 3 bases, with 14 bases sitting between them. CDR3 in amino acids: CASRPQGSDTEAFF. In DNA, the CDR3 is TGCGCCAGCAGGCCGCAGGGGAGTGACACTGAAGCTTTCTTT.

The chain uses TRBV5-1 and TRBJ2-1; D gene ambiguous. Germline CDR1 is SGHRS and CDR2 is YFSETQ. Deletions cut 3 bases from V and 7 bases from J, with 20 bases between. The CDR3 has 16 residues. For the CDR3, the DNA is TGCGCCAGCAGCTGGTTAGGTGGAGTGGGTGGAAATGAGCAGTTCTTC. It translates to CASSWLGGVGGNEQFF.

This clonotype was detected only a few times. The chain is built from TRBV7-2 and TRBJ2-5; TRBD1 matches at 8 bases. With 1 base clipped from V and 5 bases from J, the junction kept 9 bases outside the gene matches. CDR1 and CDR2 from the germline V gene are SGHTA and FQGNSA. This CDR3 spans 16 amino acids. CDR3 sequence reads: CASSLDRDRMRETQYF. CDR3 sequence (DNA): TGTGCCAGCAGCTTAGACCGGGACAGGATGAGGGAGACCCAGTACTTC.

This clonotype was observed a handful of times. The rearrangement joins TRBV10-3 to TRBJ2-7; 7 bases align to TRBD1. The CDR3 contains 14 residues. Germline loops: CDR1 ENHRY, CDR2 SYGVKD. The V and J ends lost 10 bases and 3 bases, in that order; junction bases with no gene match: 12. This chain's CDR3 is CATDRQGDNYEQYF. CDR3 nucleotide sequence: TGTGCCACCGACCGACAGGGCGACAACTACGAGCAGTACTTC.

In its sample, this clonotype was seen a few times. This rearrangement joins TRBV20-1 to TRBJ2-5, with TRBD2 identical over 8 bases. This CDR3 comprises 15 residues. Looked up from germline, CDR1 is DFQATT and CDR2 is SNEGSKA (reference sequence). Trimming cost V 3 bases and J 3 bases; bases outside gene matches: 9. The CDR3 reads CSARASGRPKETQYF. DNA of the CDR3: TGCAGTGCTAGGGCCAGCGGGAGACCCAAAGAGACCCAGTACTTC.

The chain combines TRBV10-3 with TRBJ2-5; 8 positions match TRBD2. The V and J ends lost 0 bases and 1 base, in that order; junction bases with no gene match: 7. Germline assignment: CDR1 ENHRY and CDR2 SYGVKD. There are 17 residues in the CDR3. CDR3 nucleotide sequence: TGTGCCATCAGTGAGTCGATAGGACTAGCAGTCCAAGAGACCCAGTACTTC. Its translation is CAISESIGLAVQETQYF.

This clonotype was seen repeatedly, ten times or more. The chain combines TRBV5-1 with TRBJ2-7; D might be TRBD1 or TRBD2, each matching 5 bases. CDR1 is SGHRS and CDR2 is YFSETQ in the germline V gene. The CDR3 is 13 residues long. V dropped 5 bases and J dropped 5 bases, with 14 bases sitting between them. CDR3 protein: CASSARGANEQYF. CDR3 DNA: TGCGCCAGCAGTGCACGGGGCGCGAACGAGCAGTACTTC.

The chain is built from TRBV10-3 and TRBJ1-6; possible D gene TRBD1, 5 bases. The CDR3 contains 15 residues. V dropped 0 bases and J dropped 5 bases, with 8 bases sitting between them. CDR1 is ENHRY and CDR2 is SYGVKD in the germline V gene. The CDR3 nucleotides read TGTGCCATCAGTGAGTCCGGGACGGATAATTCACCCCTCCACTTT. Encoded protein: CAISESGTDNSPLHF.